A selection of T cell receptor beta chains follows, all from one sample in a study of CD8+CD57+ T cells in acquired aplastic anemia. TCRdb reprocessed the reads with MiXCR, giving one entry per CDR3 protein. Of about 190,000 distinct CDR3 sequences listed, approximately 50% are singletons. The sample taken for sequencing was sorted CD4+, CD8+, or CD8+CD57+ T cells (not recorded which) from PBMCs. The receptors here all came from a human donor in good health, serving as a control. Both conserved end residues are part of each CDR3.

j_call v_call cdr3_aa
TRBJ2-7 TRBV6-2/TRBV6-3 CASSYDGMRYEQYF
TRBJ1-4 TRBV7-3 CAGSPNRATNEKLFF
TRBJ2-7 TRBV19 CASSPRQGATYEQYF
TRBJ2-5 TRBV7-9 CASSGRFMRERGETQYF
TRBJ1-3 TRBV7-2 CASSPTPGNTIYF
TRBJ2-2 TRBV7-6 CASGPRSVSGELFF
TRBJ2-7 TRBV7-6 CASSVSAGAGEQYF
TRBJ2-7 TRBV14 CASSRTATYEQYF
TRBJ1-3 TRBV6-5 CASTDLSGSTIYF
TRBJ2-1 TRBV10-1 CASSRDRDYNEQFF
TRBJ2-7 TRBV29-1 CSVEDAGSYEQYF